Listed below are T cell receptor beta chains from one sample, sequenced in a study of T cell changes during pregnancy in multiple sclerosis. Produced via immunoSEQ multiplex PCR; TCRdb's table is partial and in-frame only. The table lists fewer than 40,000 clones, 91% of them singletons. This sample comprised CD4+ T cells from peripheral blood mononuclear cells, obtained in the second trimester of pregnancy. The source of these receptors is a female donor in good health, enrolled as a control in a pregnancy study. Both conserved end residues are part of each CDR3. The D gene is left open where the match is weak. Rows give clone size only sometimes, using once, few, many, or a class for an expanded clone.

clone_size	v_call	d_call	j_call	cdr3_nt	cdr3_aa
.	TRBV4-1	.	TRBJ1-2	TGCGCCAGCAGCCAAGTCGACAGCTATGGCTACACCTTC	CASSQVDSYGYTF
once	TRBV5-1	TRBD1	TRBJ2-5	TGCGCCAGCAGCATCAGGACAGGGGGCGAGGAGACCCAGTACTTC	CASSIRTGGEETQYF
once	TRBV7-9	TRBD2	TRBJ2-1	TGTGCCAGCATTCTGGTCGGGAGGGCCAAAAACGCCTACAATGAGCAGTTCTTC	CASILVGRAKNAYNEQFF
.	TRBV6-1	TRBD2	TRBJ2-7	TGTGCCAGCAGTGAAGTTAGCGGGGGGTACCGGTACGAGCAGTACTTC	CASSEVSGGYRYEQYF
.	TRBV10-1	TRBD2	TRBJ2-1	TGCGCCAGCAACCCCGGGACTAGCGCCCCTCCGACAAACAATGAGCAGTTCTTC	CASNPGTSAPPTNNEQFF
.	TRBV6-5	.	TRBJ2-7	TGTGCCAGCAGTAGACGGGAGAACTACGAGCAGTACTTC	CASSRRENYEQYF
.	TRBV7-8	TRBD1	TRBJ1-5	TGTGCCAGCAGCCCGAGACAGGGATCATTCGGGCAGCCCCAGCATTTT	CASSPRQGSFGQPQHF
.	TRBV13	.	TRBJ2-7	TGTGCCAGCAGCTTACGCGGGCTGGAATACGAGCAGTACTTC	CASSLRGLEYEQYF
.	TRBV5-4	TRBD1	TRBJ1-6	TGTGCCAGCAGCTCCAGGGGGGTATTGGAACCCCTCCACTTT	CASSSRGVLEPLHF
.	TRBV7-2	.	TRBJ2-7	TGTGCCAGCAGCTTAGTAGACCGGGCGGGGGAGCAGTACTTC	CASSLVDRAGEQYF
.	TRBV5-1	.	TRBJ2-7	TGCGCCAGCAGCTTGGATATCAGATCCTACGAGCAGTACTTC	CASSLDIRSYEQYF
.	TRBV19	TRBD2	TRBJ2-3	TGTGCCAGTAGTATTGGAGGGGCTAGCGGGGGGCCAGATACGCAGTATTTT	CASSIGGASGGPDTQYF
.	TRBV5-1	.	TRBJ2-2	TGCGCCAGCAGCTTGACGTATTCGGACACCGGGGAGCTGTTTTTT	CASSLTYSDTGELFF
.	TRBV6-5	.	TRBJ1-1	TGTGCCAGCAGGAGCACTGAAGCTTTCTTT	CASRSTEAFF
.	TRBV6-5	.	TRBJ2-7	TGTGCCAGCAGTTCCCGAGGGCCCCGCGAGCAGTACTTC	CASSSRGPREQYF
.	TRBV28	.	TRBJ1-3	TGTGCCAGCAGGCCAGGGTTTCTCTCTGGAAACACCATATATTTT	CASRPGFLSGNTIYF
.	TRBV11-2	TRBD1	TRBJ2-7	TGTGCCAGCAGCCCAATATCCGGGACAGGGCCTGAGCAGTACTTC	CASSPISGTGPEQYF
.	TRBV19	.	TRBJ2-3	TGTGCCAGTAGTATCTCCTGGGATGAAGCTGCGGGAGATACGCAGTATTTT	CASSISWDEAAGDTQYF
.	TRBV11-2	.	TRBJ1-4	TGTGCCAGCAGCCCTCCGGGGTCCGGGAGAGAAAAACTGTTTTTT	CASSPPGSGREKLFF
.	TRBV5-1	TRBD2	TRBJ2-1	TGCGCCAGCAGCCCAAGACTAGCGGGAACCCTCAATGAGCAGTTCTTC	CASSPRLAGTLNEQFF
.	TRBV28	TRBD1	TRBJ1-1	TGTGCCAGCAACGCCGGGACAGTGAACACTGAAGCTTTCTTT	CASNAGTVNTEAFF
.	TRBV19	.	TRBJ2-2	TGTGCCAGTATTCCTAAGGGGGGGGCCATCACCGGGGAGCTGTTTTTT	CASIPKGGAITGELFF
.	TRBV9	TRBD2	TRBJ2-5	TGTGCCAGCAGCCCGGGACTAGCGGGGGGCCAAGAGACCCAGTACTTC	CASSPGLAGGQETQYF
.	TRBV5-1	TRBD1	TRBJ2-2	TGCGCCAGCAGCAGGGACAGCCTGAACACCGGGGAGCTGTTTTTT	CASSRDSLNTGELFF
.	TRBV19	TRBD1	TRBJ1-2	TGTGCCAGTAGTGGGGTACAGGGGGCCTATGGCTACACCTTC	CASSGVQGAYGYTF
.	TRBV7-9	.	TRBJ2-3	TGTGCCAGCAGCGGCAGGGGGGCCGCACTTAGCACAGATACGCAGTATTTT	CASSGRGAALSTDTQYF
.	TRBV5-1	.	TRBJ2-3	TGCGCCAGCAGCTTGGGCGGGGAGACTTCAGATACGCAGTATTTT	CASSLGGETSDTQYF
.	TRBV7-8	.	TRBJ1-4	TGTGCCAGCAGCGTAAGGAGGACTAATGAAAAACTGTTTTTT	CASSVRRTNEKLFF
.	TRBV7-9	.	TRBJ2-3	TGTGCCAGCAGCCGACAGGAACTAAGCACAGATACGCAGTATTTT	CASSRQELSTDTQYF
.	TRBV11-1	TRBD2	TRBJ2-2	TGTGCCAGCAGCCACACGAGGACTAGCGGGGGGGCGAACACCGGGGAGCTGTTTTTT	CASSHTRTSGGANTGELFF
.	TRBV7-6	TRBD2	TRBJ2-1	TGTGCCAGCAGCTTAGGGGCTAGCGGGAGGGCCGTCGCTGAGCAGTTCTTC	CASSLGASGRAVAEQFF
.	TRBV28	.	TRBJ1-2	TGTGCCAGCACCCAAGGACAGCCCTATGGCTACACCTTC	CASTQGQPYGYTF
.	TRBV27	TRBD2	TRBJ2-2	TGTGCCAGCAGTTTCCCTAGCGGGCTTCCCGCGAACACCGGGGAGCTGTTTTTT	CASSFPSGLPANTGELFF
.	TRBV13	.	TRBJ2-5	TGTGCCAGCAGCTGGAGGGGCACCAACACGGTGTACTTC	CASSWRGTNTVYF
.	TRBV7-2	.	TRBJ2-1	TGTGCCAGCAGCTCCTCCCCAATAGCGACGATTTTGATTGAGCAGTTCTTC	CASSSSPIATILIEQFF
.	TRBV2	TRBD1	TRBJ2-7	TGTGCCAGCCGGACAGGAACGGGGGAGCAGTACTTC	CASRTGTGEQYF
.	TRBV11-2	.	TRBJ1-3	TGTGCCAGCAGCTATCGGAGGTCGGGGGGAACCGATGGAAACACCATATATTTT	CASSYRRSGGTDGNTIYF
.	TRBV4-1	.	TRBJ1-3	TGCGCCAGCAGCCAAGATCCCCTCTCTGGAAACACCATATATTTT	CASSQDPLSGNTIYF
.	TRBV18	.	TRBJ2-3	TGTGCCAGCGGCGGGGCTAGCACAGATACGCAGTATTTT	CASGGASTDTQYF
.	TRBV12-5	.	TRBJ2-2	TGTGCTAGTGGCCGAGACAGGAACACCGGGGAGCTGTTTTTT	CASGRDRNTGELFF
.	TRBV6-1	.	TRBJ1-2	TGTGCCAGCAGTGAAGACAGGAAGTATGGCTACACCTTC	CASSEDRKYGYTF
.	TRBV10-3	.	TRBJ2-3	TGTGCCATCAGTGATACGGGCACAGATACGCAGTATTTT	CAISDTGTDTQYF
once	TRBV19	TRBD2	TRBJ2-7	TGTGCCAGTAGTACCGGGGGGACCAGGCGTAACGAGCAGTACTTC	CASSTGGTRRNEQYF
.	TRBV10-3	TRBD2	TRBJ2-5	TGTGCCATCAGTGGAAATCCGACTAGCGGGGAGACCCAGTACTTC	CAISGNPTSGETQYF
.	TRBV12-5	.	TRBJ2-7	TGTGCTAGTGGTCCTACTTTTTTCGGGGTAGGGGAGCAGTACTTC	CASGPTFFGVGEQYF
.	TRBV5-1	.	TRBJ1-1	TGCGCCAGCAGCTTGGATGGGCCAAACACTGAAGCTTTCTTT	CASSLDGPNTEAFF
.	TRBV19	.	TRBJ1-5	TGTGCCAGTAGTACCGGATCCTGGGGCGGTATGAATCAGCCCCAGCATTTT	CASSTGSWGGMNQPQHF
.	TRBV7-2	.	TRBJ2-7	TGTGCCAGCAGCTCACTGAGCCGGGACTCCTACACCCACTCCTACGAGCAGTACTTC	CASSSLSRDSYTHSYEQYF